The 10 T cell receptor beta chains in this list originate from one sample, sequenced in a study of blood T cell repertoires in COVID-19. Assay: immunoSEQ multiplex PCR; the TCRdb copy retains only in-frame clones and omits some. The sample yields some 140,000 clones, roughly 91% seen once. The sequenced sample consisted of peripheral blood. The origin of the receptors is a man between 50 and 59 years old with active or convalescent COVID-19.

V is TRBV7-9 and J is TRBJ2-7; weak D call: TRBD1 (6 bases). The CDR3 has 16 residues. V gave up 0 bases and J gave up 3 bases, with 15 bases separating them. Germline CDR1 SEHNR, CDR2 FQNEAQ (reference sequence). Here the CDR3 DNA reads TGTGCCAGCAGCTTAGCGACCGGGACAAGGAGCTACGAGCAGTACTTC. It encodes CASSLATGTRSYEQYF.

CDR3 in amino acids: CASSLETVKNTEAFF. The CDR3 DNA is TGCGCCAGCAGCTTGGAGACAGTGAAGAACACTGAAGCTTTCTTT. The chain links TRBV5-1 to TRBJ1-1; the D gene is possibly TRBD1 (5 bases). From germline, CDR1 is SGHRS and CDR2 YFSETQ. The V end lost 0 bases, the J end lost 1 base, and 10 bases lay between the germline ends. This CDR3 region has 15 residues.

Only a few counts were recorded for this clone. The chain has TRBV7-2 and TRBJ2-3, with 8 bases identical to TRBD2. This CDR3 comprises 15 residues. The germline gives CDR1 SGHTA, CDR2 FQGNSA. J gave up 2 bases and V 3 bases, and 4 bases lay outside the gene matches. As DNA, the CDR3 is TGTGCCAGCAGCTTTGGCGGGGGGTACACAGATACGCAGTATTTT. As protein: CASSFGGGYTDTQYF.

This clone was seen just once. The V and J genes are TRBV20-1 and TRBJ1-5, with D possibly TRBD1 on 5 matching bases. CDR1 DFQATT and CDR2 SNEGSKA come from the germline V gene (reference sequence). CDR3 size: 14 residues. The ends were cut back, 3 bases at V and 4 bases at J, with 13 bases in the middle. CDR3 DNA sequence: TGCAGTGCTAGTTTAGGGACTAGGAATCAGCCCCAGCATTTT. It translates to CSASLGTRNQPQHF.

This clone was counted once. V and J are TRBV6-5 and TRBJ1-2; possible D gene TRBD1, 6 bases. Germline-derived CDR1 and CDR2 are MNHEY and SVGAGI. The CDR3 has 14 amino acids. V gave up 6 bases and J gave up 4 bases, with 15 bases separating them. The CDR3 spells CASRGQGEGYGYTF. In DNA, the CDR3 is TGTGCCAGCAGGGGACAAGGTGAAGGCTATGGCTACACCTTC.

This chain uses TRBV14 with TRBJ2-5, with 8 bases identical to TRBD2. CDR3 size: 14 residues. V lost 6 bases to trimming and J lost 2 bases; unmatched junction nucleotides: 5. Germline CDR1 SGHDN, CDR2 FVKESK. The CDR3 nucleotides are TGTGCCAGCAGGGCGGGGGGTACTCAAGAGACCCAGTACTTC. Amino acid sequence: CASRAGGTQETQYF. Full variable domain (remainder filled in from reference TRBV14 and TRBJ2-5): EAGVTQFPSHSVIEKGQTVTLRCDPISGHDNLYWYRRVMGKEIKFLLHFVKESKQDESGMPNNRFLAERTGGTYSTLKVQPAELEDSGVYFCASRAGGTQETQYFGPGTRLLVL.

The CDR3 bases are TGTGCCAGCTCACTTCACGAGGGTTGGGAGCAGTTCTTC. Protein: CASSLHEGWEQFF. The V gene is TRBV18, the J gene TRBJ2-1; D is possibly TRBD2 (5 bases). V was pared by 4 bases and J by 10 bases, with 14 bases between. This CDR3 region has 13 residues. Germline V CDR1 and CDR2: KGHSH, LQKENI. Combining the CDR3 with reference TRBV18 and TRBJ2-1 gives the whole variable domain NAGVMQNPRHLVRRRGQEARLRCSPMKGHSHVYWYRQLPEEGLKFMVYLQKENIIDESGMPKERFSAEFPKEGPSILRIQQVVRGDSAAYFCASSLHEGWEQFFGPGTRLTVL.

This clone occurred a few times. The chain recombines TRBV29-1 with TRBJ1-1, with TRBD1 identical over 7 bases. The V gene's germline CDR1 is SQVTM and CDR2 ANQGSEA. V trimming: 7 bases; J trimming: 0 bases; junction bases outside the gene matches: 5. The CDR3 runs 13 residues. CDR3 in amino acids: CSGGGQMNTEAFF. The CDR3 coding sequence is TGCAGCGGGGGGGGACAGATGAACACTGAAGCTTTCTTT.

The V call is TRBV5-1, the J call TRBJ1-6; 9 nucleotides agree with TRBD1. The CDR3 is made up of 14 amino acids. Germline CDR1 reads SGHRS; CDR2 reads YFSETQ. The V segment lost 4 bases and the J segment 9 bases; nucleotides outside the gene matches: 5. The CDR3 sequence is CASSTGQGFSPLHF. The DNA of the CDR3 is TGCGCCAGCAGCACAGGACAGGGGTTTTCACCCCTCCACTTT.

The genes are TRBV5-8 and TRBJ1-1, with D maybe TRBD1 (5 bases). Germline V CDR1 and CDR2: SGHTS, YDEGEE. V was pared by 4 bases and J by 7 bases, with 17 bases between. There are 14 residues in the CDR3. CDR3 sequence reads: CASSRGLPMLEAFF. The CDR3, as DNA: TGTGCCAGCAGCAGGGGACTTCCTATGCTTGAAGCTTTCTTT.